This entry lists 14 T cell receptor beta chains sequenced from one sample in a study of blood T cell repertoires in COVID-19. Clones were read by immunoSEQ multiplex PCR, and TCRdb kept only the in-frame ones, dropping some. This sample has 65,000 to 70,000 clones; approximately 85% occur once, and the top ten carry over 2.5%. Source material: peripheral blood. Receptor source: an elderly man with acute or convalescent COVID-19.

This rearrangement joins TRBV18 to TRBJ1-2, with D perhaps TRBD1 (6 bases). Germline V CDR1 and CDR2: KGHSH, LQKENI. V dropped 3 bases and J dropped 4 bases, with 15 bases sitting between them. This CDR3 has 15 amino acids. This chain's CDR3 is CASSPPGQNPYGYTF. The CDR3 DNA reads TGTGCCAGCTCACCCCCCGGACAGAATCCCTATGGCTACACCTTC. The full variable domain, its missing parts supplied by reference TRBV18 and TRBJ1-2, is NAGVMQNPRHLVRRRGQEARLRCSPMKGHSHVYWYRQLPEEGLKFMVYLQKENIIDESGMPKERFSAEFPKEGPSILRIQQVVRGDSAAYFCASSPPGQNPYGYTFGSGTRLTVV.

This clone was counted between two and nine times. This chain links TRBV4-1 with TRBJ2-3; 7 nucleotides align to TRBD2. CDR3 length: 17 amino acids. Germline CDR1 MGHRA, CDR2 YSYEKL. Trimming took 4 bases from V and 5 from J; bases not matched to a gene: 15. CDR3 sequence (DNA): TGCGCCAGCAGCCGCCGTTTGAGCGGGGTTCAGTTAGATACGCAGTATTTT. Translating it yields CASSRRLSGVQLDTQYF.

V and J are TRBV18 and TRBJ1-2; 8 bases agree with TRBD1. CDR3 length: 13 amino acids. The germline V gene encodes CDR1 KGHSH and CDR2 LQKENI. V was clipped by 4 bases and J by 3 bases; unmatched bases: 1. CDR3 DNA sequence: TGTGCCAGCTCACAACAGGGGGACTATGGCTACACCTTC. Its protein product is CASSQQGDYGYTF. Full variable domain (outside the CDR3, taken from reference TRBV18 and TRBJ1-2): NAGVMQNPRHLVRRRGQEARLRCSPMKGHSHVYWYRQLPEEGLKFMVYLQKENIIDESGMPKERFSAEFPKEGPSILRIQQVVRGDSAAYFCASSQQGDYGYTFGSGTRLTVV.

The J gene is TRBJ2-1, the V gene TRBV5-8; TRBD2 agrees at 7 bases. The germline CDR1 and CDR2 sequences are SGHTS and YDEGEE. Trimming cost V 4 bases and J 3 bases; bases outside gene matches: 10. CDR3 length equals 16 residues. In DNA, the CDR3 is TGTGCCAGCAGCGCACACCTAGCGGACTACTACAATGAGCAGTTCTTC. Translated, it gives CASSAHLADYYNEQFF.

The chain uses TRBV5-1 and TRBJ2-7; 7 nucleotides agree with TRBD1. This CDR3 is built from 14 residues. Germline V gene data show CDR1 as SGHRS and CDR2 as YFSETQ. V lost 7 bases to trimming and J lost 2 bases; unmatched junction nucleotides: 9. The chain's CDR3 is CASQDTGATYEQYF. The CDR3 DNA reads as TGCGCCAGCCAAGATACAGGGGCTACCTACGAGCAGTACTTC.

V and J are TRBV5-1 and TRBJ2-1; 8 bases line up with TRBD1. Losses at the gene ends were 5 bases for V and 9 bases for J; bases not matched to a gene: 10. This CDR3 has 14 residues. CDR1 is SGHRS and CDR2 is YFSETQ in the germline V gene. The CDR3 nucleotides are TGCGCCAGCAGAAAGGACAGGGAATATGGTGAGCAGTTCTTC. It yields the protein CASRKDREYGEQFF.

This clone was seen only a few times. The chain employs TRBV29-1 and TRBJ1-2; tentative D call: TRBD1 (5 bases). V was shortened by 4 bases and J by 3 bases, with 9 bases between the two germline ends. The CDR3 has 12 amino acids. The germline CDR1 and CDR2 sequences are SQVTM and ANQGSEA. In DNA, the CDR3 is TGCAGCGTTGTAGGAGGGGACTATGGCTACACCTTC. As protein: CSVVGGDYGYTF.

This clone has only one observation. The CDR3 protein is CASSRDRAANYGYTF. CDR3 in DNA: TGTGCCAGCAGCCGGGACAGAGCCGCTAACTATGGCTACACCTTC. The J gene is TRBJ1-2, the V gene TRBV6-6, with TRBD1 matching over 7 bases. The length of the CDR3 is 15 residues. Germline-derived CDR1 and CDR2 are MNHNY and SVGAGI (reference sequence). Trimming cost V 6 bases and J 0 bases; bases outside gene matches: 7.

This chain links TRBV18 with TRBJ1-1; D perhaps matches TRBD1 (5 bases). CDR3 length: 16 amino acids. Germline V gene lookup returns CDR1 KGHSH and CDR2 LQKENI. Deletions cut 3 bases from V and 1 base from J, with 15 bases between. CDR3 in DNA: TGTGCCAGCTCACCTTACCCCCCTCAGGGGAACACTGAAGCTTTCTTT. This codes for CASSPYPPQGNTEAFF.

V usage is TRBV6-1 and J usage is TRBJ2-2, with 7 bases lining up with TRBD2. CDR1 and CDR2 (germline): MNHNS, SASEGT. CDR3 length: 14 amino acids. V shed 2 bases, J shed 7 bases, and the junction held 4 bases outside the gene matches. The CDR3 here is CASSESAGVGELFF. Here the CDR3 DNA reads TGTGCCAGCAGTGAATCTGCGGGGGTCGGGGAGCTGTTTTTT.

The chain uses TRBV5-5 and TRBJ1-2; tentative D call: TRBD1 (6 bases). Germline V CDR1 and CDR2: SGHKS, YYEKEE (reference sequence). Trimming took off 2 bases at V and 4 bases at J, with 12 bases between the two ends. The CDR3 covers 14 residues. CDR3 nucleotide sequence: TGTGCCAGCAGCTTACAGGGAAGGTTCTATGGCTACACCTTC. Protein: CASSLQGRFYGYTF.

Written as DNA, the CDR3 is TGCGCCAGCAGTGAGGTGGGGGCTGGCGAGCAGTACTTC. Protein: CASSEVGAGEQYF. J is TRBJ2-7 and V is TRBV10-1; D might be TRBD1 (6 bases). CDR3 length: 13 residues. Germline V gene sequence: CDR1 WNHNN, CDR2 SYGVQD (reference sequence). The V end was cut by 2 bases, the J end by 6 bases, with 11 bases between.

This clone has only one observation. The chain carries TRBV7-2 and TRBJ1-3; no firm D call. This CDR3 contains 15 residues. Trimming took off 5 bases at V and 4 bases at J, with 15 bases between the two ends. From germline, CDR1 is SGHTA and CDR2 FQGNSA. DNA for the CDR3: TGTGCCAGCAGCCTAATGTCGGGGAGCGGAAACACCATATATTTT. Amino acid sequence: CASSLMSGSGNTIYF. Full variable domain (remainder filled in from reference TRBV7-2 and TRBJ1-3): GAGVSQSPSNKVTEKGKDVELRCDPISGHTALYWYRQSLGQGLEFLIYFQGNSAPDKSGLPSDRFSAERTGGSVSTLTIQRTQQEDSAVYLCASSLMSGSGNTIYFGEGSWLTVV.

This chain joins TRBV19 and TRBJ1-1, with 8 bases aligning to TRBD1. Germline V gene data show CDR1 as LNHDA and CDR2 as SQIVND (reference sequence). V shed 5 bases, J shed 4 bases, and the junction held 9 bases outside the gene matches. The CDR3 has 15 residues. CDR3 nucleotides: TGTGCCAGTAGTCCCAGGACAGGGATCGGCACTGAAGCTTTCTTT. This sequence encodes CASSPRTGIGTEAFF.